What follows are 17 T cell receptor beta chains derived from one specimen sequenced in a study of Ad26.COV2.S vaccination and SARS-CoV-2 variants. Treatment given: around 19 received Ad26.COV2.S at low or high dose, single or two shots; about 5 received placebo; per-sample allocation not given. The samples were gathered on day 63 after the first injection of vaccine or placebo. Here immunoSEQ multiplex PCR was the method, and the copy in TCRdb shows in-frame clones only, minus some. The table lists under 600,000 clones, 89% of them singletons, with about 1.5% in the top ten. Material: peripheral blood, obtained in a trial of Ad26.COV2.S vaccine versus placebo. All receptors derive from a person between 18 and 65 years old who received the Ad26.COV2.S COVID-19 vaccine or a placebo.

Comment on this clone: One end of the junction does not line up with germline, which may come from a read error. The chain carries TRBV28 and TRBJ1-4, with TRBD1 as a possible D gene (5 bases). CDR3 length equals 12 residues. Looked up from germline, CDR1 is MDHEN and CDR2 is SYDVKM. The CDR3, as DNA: TGTGCCAGCAGTTCCCAGGGAGGCGGGTTCACTTTT. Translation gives CASSSQGGGFTF.

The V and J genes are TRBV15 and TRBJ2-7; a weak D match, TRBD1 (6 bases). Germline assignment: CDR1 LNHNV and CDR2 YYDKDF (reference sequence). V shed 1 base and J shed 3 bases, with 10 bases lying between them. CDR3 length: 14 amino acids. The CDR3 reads CATSRVPGDYEQYF. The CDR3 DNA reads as TGTGCCACCAGCAGAGTCCCAGGGGACTACGAGCAGTACTTC.

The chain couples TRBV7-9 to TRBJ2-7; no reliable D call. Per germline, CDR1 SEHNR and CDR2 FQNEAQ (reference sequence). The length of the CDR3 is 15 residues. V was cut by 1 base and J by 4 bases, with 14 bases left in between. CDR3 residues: CASSLVEGQNYEQYF. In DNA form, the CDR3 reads TGTGCCAGCAGCTTAGTCGAAGGTCAGAATTACGAGCAGTACTTC.

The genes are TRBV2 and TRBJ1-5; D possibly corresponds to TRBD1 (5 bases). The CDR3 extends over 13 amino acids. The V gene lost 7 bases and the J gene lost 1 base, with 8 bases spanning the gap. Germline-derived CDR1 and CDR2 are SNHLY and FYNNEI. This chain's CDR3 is CASKRDSNQPQHF. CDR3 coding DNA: TGTGCCAGCAAGCGGGACAGCAATCAGCCCCAGCATTTT.

Here the CDR3 DNA reads TGTGCCAGCAGCCAACTCAAAGATACGCAGTATTTT. It translates to CASSQLKDTQYF. The chain carries TRBV3-1 (or the pseudogene TRBV3-2) and TRBJ2-3, with D unresolved. Germline CDR1 and CDR2: LGHDT and YNNKEL (reference sequence). The CDR3 runs to 12 residues. Trimming took 2 bases from V and 5 from J, leaving 5 bases between them.

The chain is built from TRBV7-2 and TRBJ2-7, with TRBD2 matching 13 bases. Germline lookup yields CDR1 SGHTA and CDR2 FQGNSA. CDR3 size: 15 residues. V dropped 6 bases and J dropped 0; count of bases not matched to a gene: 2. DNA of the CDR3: TGTGCCAGCAGTTGGACTAGCGGGAGCTCCTACGAGCAGTACTTC. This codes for CASSWTSGSSYEQYF.

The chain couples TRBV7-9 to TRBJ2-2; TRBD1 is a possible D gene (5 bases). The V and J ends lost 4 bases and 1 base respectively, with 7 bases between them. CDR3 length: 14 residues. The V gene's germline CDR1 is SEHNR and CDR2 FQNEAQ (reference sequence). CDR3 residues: CASSSGQNTGELFF. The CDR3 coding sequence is TGTGCCAGCAGCTCAGGACAGAACACCGGGGAGCTGTTTTTT.

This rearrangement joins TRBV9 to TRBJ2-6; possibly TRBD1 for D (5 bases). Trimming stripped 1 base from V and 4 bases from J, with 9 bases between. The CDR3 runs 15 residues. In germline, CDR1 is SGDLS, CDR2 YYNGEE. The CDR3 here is CASSVRGSGANVLTF. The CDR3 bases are TGTGCCAGCAGCGTAAGGGGTTCCGGGGCCAACGTCCTGACTTTC.

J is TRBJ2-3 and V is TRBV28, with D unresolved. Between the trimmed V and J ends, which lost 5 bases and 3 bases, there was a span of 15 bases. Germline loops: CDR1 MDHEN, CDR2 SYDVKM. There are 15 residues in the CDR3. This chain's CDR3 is CASSARQGWTDTQYF. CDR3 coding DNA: TGTGCCAGCAGTGCTAGGCAAGGATGGACAGATACGCAGTATTTT.

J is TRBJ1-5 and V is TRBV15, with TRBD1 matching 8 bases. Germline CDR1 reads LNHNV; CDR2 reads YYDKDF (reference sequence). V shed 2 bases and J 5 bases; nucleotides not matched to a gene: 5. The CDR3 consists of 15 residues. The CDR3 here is CATSRHGQGDQPQHF. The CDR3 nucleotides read TGTGCCACCAGCAGACACGGACAGGGAGATCAGCCCCAGCATTTT.

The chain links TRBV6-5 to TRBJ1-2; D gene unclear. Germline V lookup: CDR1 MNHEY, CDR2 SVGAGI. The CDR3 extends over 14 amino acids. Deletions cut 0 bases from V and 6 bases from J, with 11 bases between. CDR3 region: CASSYSVTLHGYTF. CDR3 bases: TGTGCCAGCAGTTACTCCGTGACGCTTCATGGCTACACCTTC.

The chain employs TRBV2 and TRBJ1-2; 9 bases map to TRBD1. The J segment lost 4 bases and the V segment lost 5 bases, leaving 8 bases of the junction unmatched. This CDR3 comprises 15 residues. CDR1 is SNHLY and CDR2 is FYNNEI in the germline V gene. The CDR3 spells CASSQGTGSGYGYTF. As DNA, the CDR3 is TGTGCCAGCAGTCAAGGGACAGGGTCCGGCTATGGCTACACCTTC.

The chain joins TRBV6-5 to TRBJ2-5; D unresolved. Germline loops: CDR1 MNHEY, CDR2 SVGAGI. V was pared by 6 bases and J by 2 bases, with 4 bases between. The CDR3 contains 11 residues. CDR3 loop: CASRGQETQYF. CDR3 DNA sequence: TGTGCCAGCAGGGGACAAGAGACCCAGTACTTC.

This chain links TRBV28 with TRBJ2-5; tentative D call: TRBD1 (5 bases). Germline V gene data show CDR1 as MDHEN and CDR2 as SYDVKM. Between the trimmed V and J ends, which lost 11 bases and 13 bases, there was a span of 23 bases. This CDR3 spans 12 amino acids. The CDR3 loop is CAGSTAKGAWYF. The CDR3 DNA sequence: TGTGCCGGATCGACAGCGAAAGGGGCTTGGTACTTC.

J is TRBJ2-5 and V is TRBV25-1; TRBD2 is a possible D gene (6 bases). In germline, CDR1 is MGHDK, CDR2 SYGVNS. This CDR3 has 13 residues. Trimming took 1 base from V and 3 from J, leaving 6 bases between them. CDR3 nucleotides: TGTGCCAGCAGTGAATGGGGGGAAGAGACCCAGTACTTC. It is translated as CASSEWGEETQYF. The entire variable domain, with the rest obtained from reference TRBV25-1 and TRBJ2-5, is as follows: EADIYQTPRYLVIGTGKKITLECSQTMGHDKMYWYQQDPGMELHLIHYSYGVNSTEKGDLSSESTVSRIRTEHFPLTLESARPSHTSQYLCASSEWGEETQYFGPGTRLLVL.

CDR3 DNA: TGTGCCACCGGCCTGGGCTGGGGCTACACCTTC. Translating it yields CATGLGWGYTF. The chain carries TRBV6-5 and TRBJ1-2; D remains unclear. Per germline, CDR1 MNHEY and CDR2 SVGAGI. Between the trimmed V and J ends, which lost 10 bases and 8 bases, there was a span of 14 bases. This CDR3 region has 11 residues.

CDR3 DNA sequence: TGTGCCAGCAGCAGGGAGGAGGGTGAAAAACTGTTTTTT. Its protein is CASSREEGEKLFF. The rearrangement uses TRBV6-4 and TRBJ1-4; possibly TRBD1 for D (5 bases). CDR3 size: 13 residues. Trimming shortened V by 6 bases and J by 7 bases, and 12 bases separated the two germline ends. Germline assignment: CDR1 MRHNA and CDR2 SNTAGT.